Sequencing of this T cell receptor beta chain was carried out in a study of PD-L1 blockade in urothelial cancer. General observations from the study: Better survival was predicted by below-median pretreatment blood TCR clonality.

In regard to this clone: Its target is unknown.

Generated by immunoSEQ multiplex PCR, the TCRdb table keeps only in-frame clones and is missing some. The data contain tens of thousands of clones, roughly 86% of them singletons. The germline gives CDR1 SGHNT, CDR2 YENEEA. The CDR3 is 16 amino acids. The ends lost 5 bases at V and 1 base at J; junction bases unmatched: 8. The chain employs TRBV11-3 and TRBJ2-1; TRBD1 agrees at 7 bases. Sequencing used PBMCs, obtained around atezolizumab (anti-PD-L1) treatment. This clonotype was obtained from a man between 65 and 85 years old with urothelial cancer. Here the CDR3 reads CASSPRQGRSYNEQFF. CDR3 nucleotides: TGTGCCAGCAGCCCGCGACAGGGAAGGTCCTACAATGAGCAGTTCTTC.